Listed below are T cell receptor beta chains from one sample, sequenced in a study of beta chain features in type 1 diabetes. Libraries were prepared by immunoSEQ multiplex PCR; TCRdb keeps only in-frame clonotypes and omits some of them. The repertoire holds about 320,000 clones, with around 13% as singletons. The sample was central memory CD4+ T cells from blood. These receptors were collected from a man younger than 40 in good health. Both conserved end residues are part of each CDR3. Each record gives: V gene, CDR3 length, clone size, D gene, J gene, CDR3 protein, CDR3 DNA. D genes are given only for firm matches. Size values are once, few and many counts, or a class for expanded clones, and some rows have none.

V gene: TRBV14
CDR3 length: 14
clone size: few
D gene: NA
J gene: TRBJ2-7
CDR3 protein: CASSLGASGYEQYF
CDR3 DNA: TGTGCCAGCAGCCTTGGGGCCTCGGGCTACGAGCAGTACTTC

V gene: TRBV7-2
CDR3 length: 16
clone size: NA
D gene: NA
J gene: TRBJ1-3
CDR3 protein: CASSLSPQGSGNTIYF
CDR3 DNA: TGTGCCAGCAGCTTATCACCGCAGGGCTCTGGAAACACCATATATTTT

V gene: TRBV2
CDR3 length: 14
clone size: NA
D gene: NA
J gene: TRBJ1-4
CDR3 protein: CASRPGSTNEKLFF
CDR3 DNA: TGTGCCAGCAGACCAGGGTCGACTAATGAAAAACTGTTTTTT

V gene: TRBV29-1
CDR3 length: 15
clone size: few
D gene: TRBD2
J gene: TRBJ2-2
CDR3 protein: CSVGVAGGLGGELFF
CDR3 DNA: TGCAGCGTGGGAGTAGCGGGGGGATTAGGCGGGGAGCTGTTTTTT

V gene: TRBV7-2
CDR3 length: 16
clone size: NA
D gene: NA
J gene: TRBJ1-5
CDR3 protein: CASSLGGGNSNQPQHF
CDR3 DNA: TGTGCCAGCAGCTTAGGAGGGGGGAATAGCAATCAGCCCCAGCATTTT

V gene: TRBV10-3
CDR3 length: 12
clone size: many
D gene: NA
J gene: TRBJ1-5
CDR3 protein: CAISDRNQPQHF
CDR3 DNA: TGTGCCATCAGTGACAGAAATCAGCCCCAGCATTTT

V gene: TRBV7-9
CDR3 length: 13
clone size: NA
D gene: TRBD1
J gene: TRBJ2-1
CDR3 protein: CASSLTGQDDTFF
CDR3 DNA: TGTGCCAGCAGTTTGACGGGACAGGATGACACGTTCTTC

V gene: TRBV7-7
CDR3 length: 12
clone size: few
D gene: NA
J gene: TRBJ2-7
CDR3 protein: CASSSDRYEQYF
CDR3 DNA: TGTGCCAGCAGCTCCGACCGGTACGAGCAGTACTTC

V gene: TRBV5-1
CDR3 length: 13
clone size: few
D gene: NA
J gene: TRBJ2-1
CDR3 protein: CASSLDSVGEQFF
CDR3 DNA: TGCGCCAGCAGCCTAGACTCTGTAGGTGAGCAGTTCTTC

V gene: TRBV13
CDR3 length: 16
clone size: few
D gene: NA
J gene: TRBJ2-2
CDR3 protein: CASSLGAGTSTGELFF
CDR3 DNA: TGTGCCAGCAGCTTAGGGGCCGGGACGAGCACCGGGGAGCTGTTTTTT

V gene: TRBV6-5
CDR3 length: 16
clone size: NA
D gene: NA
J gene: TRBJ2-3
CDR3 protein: CASSYKRWLAPDTQYF
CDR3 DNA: TGTGCCAGCAGTTACAAACGTTGGCTAGCGCCAGATACGCAGTATTTT

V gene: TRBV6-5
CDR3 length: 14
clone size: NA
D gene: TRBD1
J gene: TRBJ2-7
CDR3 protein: CASSRTGTSYEQYF
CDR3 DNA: TGTGCCAGCAGCCGGACAGGGACCTCCTACGAGCAGTACTTC

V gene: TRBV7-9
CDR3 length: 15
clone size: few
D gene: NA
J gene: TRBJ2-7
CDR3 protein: CASSLPTTPSYEQYF
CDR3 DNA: TGTGCCAGCAGCTTACCGACTACCCCCTCCTACGAGCAGTACTTC

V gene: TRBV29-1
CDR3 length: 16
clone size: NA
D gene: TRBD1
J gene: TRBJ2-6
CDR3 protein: CSVGDRGVSGANVLTF
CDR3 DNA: TGCAGCGTTGGGGACAGGGGGGTTTCTGGGGCCAACGTCCTGACTTTC

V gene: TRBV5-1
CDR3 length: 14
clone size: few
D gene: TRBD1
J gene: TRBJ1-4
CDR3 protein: CASRRGTGKEKLFF
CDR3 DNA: TGCGCCAGCAGGCGTGGGACAGGGAAGGAAAAACTGTTTTTT

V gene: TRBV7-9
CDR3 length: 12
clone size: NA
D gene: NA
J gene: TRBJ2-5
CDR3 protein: CASSPQGETQYF
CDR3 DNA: TGTGCCAGCAGCCCCCAGGGTGAGACCCAGTACTTC

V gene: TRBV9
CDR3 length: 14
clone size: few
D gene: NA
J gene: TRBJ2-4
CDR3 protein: CASSVSGRENIQYF
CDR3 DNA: TGTGCCAGCAGCGTTTCAGGGCGGGAAAACATTCAGTACTTC

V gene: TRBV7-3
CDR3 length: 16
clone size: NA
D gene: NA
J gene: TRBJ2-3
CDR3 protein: CASSLSEGGFTDTQYF
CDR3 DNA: TGTGCCAGCAGCTTGTCAGAGGGGGGATTCACAGATACGCAGTATTTT

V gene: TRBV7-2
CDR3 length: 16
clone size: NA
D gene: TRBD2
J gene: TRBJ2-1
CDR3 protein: CASSPSGGLGRHEQFF
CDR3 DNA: TGTGCCAGCAGCCCTTCGGGGGGACTAGGTAGACATGAGCAGTTCTTC

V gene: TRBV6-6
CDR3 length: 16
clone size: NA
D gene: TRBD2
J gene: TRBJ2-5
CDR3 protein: CASSSLTSGHQETQYF
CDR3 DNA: TGTGCCAGCAGCTCGTTGACTAGCGGACACCAAGAGACCCAGTACTTC

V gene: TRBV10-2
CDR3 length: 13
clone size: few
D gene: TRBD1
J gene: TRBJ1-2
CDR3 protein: CASSVGQGRSYTF
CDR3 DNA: TGCGCCAGCAGTGTTGGACAGGGGCGAAGCTACACCTTC

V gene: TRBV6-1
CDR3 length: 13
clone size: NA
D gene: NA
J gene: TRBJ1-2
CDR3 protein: CASSVHNYYGYTF
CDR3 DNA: TGTGCCAGCAGTGTCCACAACTACTATGGCTACACCTTC

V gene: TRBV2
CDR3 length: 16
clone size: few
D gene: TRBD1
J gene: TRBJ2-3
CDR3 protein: CASIPSGQDFTDTQYF
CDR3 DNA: TGTGCCAGCATTCCGTCCGGACAGGACTTTACAGATACGCAGTATTTT

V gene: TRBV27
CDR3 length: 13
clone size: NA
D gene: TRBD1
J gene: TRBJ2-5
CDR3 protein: CASSPTGYGTQYF
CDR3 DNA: TGTGCCAGCAGTCCGACAGGGTATGGGACCCAGTACTTC

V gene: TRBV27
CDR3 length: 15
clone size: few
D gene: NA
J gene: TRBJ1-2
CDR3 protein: CASSLRPGMAAGYTF
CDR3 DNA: TGTGCCAGCAGTTTACGACCGGGCATGGCGGCCGGCTACACCTTC

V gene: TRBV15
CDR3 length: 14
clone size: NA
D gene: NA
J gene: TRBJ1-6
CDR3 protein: CATSRDLTNSPLHF
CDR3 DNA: TGTGCCACCAGCAGGGACCTTACTAATTCACCCCTCCACTTT

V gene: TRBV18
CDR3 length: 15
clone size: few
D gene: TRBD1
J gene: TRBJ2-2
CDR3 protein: CASSLGQGSTGELFF
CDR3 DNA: TGTGCCAGCTCACTCGGACAGGGAAGCACCGGGGAGCTGTTTTTT

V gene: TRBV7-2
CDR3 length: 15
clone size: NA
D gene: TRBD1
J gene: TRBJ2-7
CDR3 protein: CASSPGQGGRTRKYF
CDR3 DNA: TGTGCCAGCAGCCCAGGACAGGGCGGGCGGACCCGGAAGTACTTC

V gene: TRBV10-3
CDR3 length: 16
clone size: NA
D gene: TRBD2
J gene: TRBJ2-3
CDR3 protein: CASRNGDYHSTDTQYF
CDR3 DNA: TGTGCCAGCAGGAACGGGGACTACCATAGCACAGATACGCAGTATTTT

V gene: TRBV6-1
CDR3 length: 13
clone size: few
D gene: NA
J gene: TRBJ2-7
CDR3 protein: CASRAGKSYEQYF
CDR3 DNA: TGTGCCAGCAGGGCAGGGAAGTCGTACGAGCAGTACTTC

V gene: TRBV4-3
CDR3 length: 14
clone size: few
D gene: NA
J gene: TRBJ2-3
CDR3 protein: CASSQSVSTDTQYF
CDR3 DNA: TGCGCCAGCAGCCAATCTGTTAGCACAGATACGCAGTATTTT